The rows below give T cell receptor beta chains drawn from one sample of a study of T-cell reconstitution after alpha-beta-depleted transplantation in children. In TCRdb, the PCR reads were re-called with MiXCR into one record per CDR3 protein. The sample includes about 540,000 distinct CDR3 sequences, roughly 18% seen only once; the top ten take less than 4%. Sequencing was performed on PBMCs from the stem cell graft donor, taken from the stem cell graft. These receptors all stem from a human donor who donated a stem cell graft to a child with acute lymphoblastic leukemia. Both conserved end residues are part of each CDR3. Each record gives: CDR3 DNA, CDR3 protein, D gene, J gene, V gene, clone size. The D gene is left open where the match is weak. A clone size is listed for some rows: how often the clone was seen (once, few, many), or a class if it is expanded.

TGTGCCAGCAGCTATAGCGGGGAATTAGGGGAGACCCAGTACTTC	CASSYSGELGETQYF	TRBD2	TRBJ2-5	TRBV13	few
TGCAGCGTTGCCTCTGGGGTAGGGGCGGTCGCTGAAGCTTTCTTT	CSVASGVGAVAEAFF	.	TRBJ1-1	TRBV29-1	few
TGTGCCAGTAGTATGGCAGGGGGATTGAGCACTGAAGCTTTCTTT	CASSMAGGLSTEAFF	TRBD1	TRBJ1-1	TRBV19	.
TGTGCCAGCAAGAGGGGGGAGCAGTACTTC	CASKRGEQYF	.	TRBJ2-7	TRBV2	few
TGTGCCAGCAGTCCAGACAGGGGTGGCATCACTGAAGCTTTCTTT	CASSPDRGGITEAFF	TRBD1	TRBJ1-1	TRBV12-3/TRBV12-4	few
TGTGCCAGCAGTTACACCCGTTCACCCCTCCACTTT	CASSYTRSPLHF	.	TRBJ1-6	TRBV12-3/TRBV12-4	.
TGTGCCAGCACCCTCAGTCCCCATAGCAATCAGCCCCAGCATTTT	CASTLSPHSNQPQHF	.	TRBJ1-5	TRBV2	.
TGTGCCAGCAGCCTGGACGAGGAAGAGACCCAGTACTTC	CASSLDEEETQYF	.	TRBJ2-5	TRBV12-3/TRBV12-4	.
TGTGCCAGCAGCGGTGGGACCTCCTACGAGCAGTACTTC	CASSGGTSYEQYF	.	TRBJ2-7	TRBV9	.
TGTGCCACCAGCAGAGTCCAGGGGACTTACAATGAGCAGTTCTTC	CATSRVQGTYNEQFF	.	TRBJ2-1	TRBV15	.
TGTGCCAGCAGCTTGCAAAAGCACTCCTACAATGAGCAGTTCTTC	CASSLQKHSYNEQFF	.	TRBJ2-1	TRBV5-5	.
TGTGCCAGCAGTGAATGGGGCGGGAGCTCCTACGAGCAGTACTTC	CASSEWGGSSYEQYF	TRBD2	TRBJ2-7	TRBV6-1	.
TGTGCCAGCAGCGTCGGCACAGATACGCAGTATTTT	CASSVGTDTQYF	.	TRBJ2-3	TRBV9	.
TGTGCCAGCAGCGTAGGTCTCCCTGGAGATGAGCAGTTCTTC	CASSVGLPGDEQFF	.	TRBJ2-1	TRBV7-6	.
TGTGCCAGCTCACCCCACCCACAGAACACTGAAGCTTTCTTT	CASSPHPQNTEAFF	.	TRBJ1-1	TRBV18	.
TGTGCCATCAGTGAGCCCGGGTACACCGGGGAGCTGTTTTTT	CAISEPGYTGELFF	.	TRBJ2-2	TRBV10-3	.
TGTGCCAGCAGACTGGGGGGACTTCCAACCCATCAGCCCCAGCATTTT	CASRLGGLPTHQPQHF	.	TRBJ1-5	TRBV12-3/TRBV12-4	few
TGTGCCAGCCGCATGGGGGCAGGAGACACCGGGGAGCTGTTTTTT	CASRMGAGDTGELFF	.	TRBJ2-2	TRBV27	few
TGCAGCGGGTGGGCTAGCGGGAGATTCTATGAGCAGTTCTTC	CSGWASGRFYEQFF	TRBD2	TRBJ2-1	TRBV29-1	few
TGTGCCACCGGCGGGGACAGGGTGCCAAGTGAGCAGTTCTTC	CATGGDRVPSEQFF	TRBD1	TRBJ2-1	TRBV15	few
TGCAGTGCTAGAACCCGGGACGTGTACAATGAGCAGTTCTTC	CSARTRDVYNEQFF	.	TRBJ2-1	TRBV20-1	few
TGTGCCAGCTCACCCGTCAACAGGGGAGGGGATGAGCAGTTCTTC	CASSPVNRGGDEQFF	.	TRBJ2-1	TRBV18	few
TGTGCCAGCAGTTTACGGGGACCAGCCCCCGAGCAGTACTTC	CASSLRGPAPEQYF	.	TRBJ2-7	TRBV12-3/TRBV12-4	.
TGTGCCAGCAGCTTAGGATTGACAGGCTCTGGAAACACCATATATTTT	CASSLGLTGSGNTIYF	.	TRBJ1-3	TRBV7-8	few
TGCGCCAGCAGGCAGGGGGTGGATCAGCCCCAGCATTTT	CASRQGVDQPQHF	TRBD1	TRBJ1-5	TRBV5-1	many
TGCGCCAGCAGCTTCCCTAAGGCGGGAGGGCAAGATACGCAGTATTTT	CASSFPKAGGQDTQYF	TRBD2	TRBJ2-3	TRBV5-1	once
TGTGCCAGCTTAGATGGGGGAACGAACACCGGGGAGCTGTTTTTT	CASLDGGTNTGELFF	.	TRBJ2-2	TRBV2	.
TGTGCCAGCAGCTTGATAGGTAGCCTAGCTAACTATGGCTACACCTTC	CASSLIGSLANYGYTF	.	TRBJ1-2	TRBV7-9	few
TGTGCTAGTGGTGGCCCTATCAATGAGCAGTTCTTC	CASGGPINEQFF	.	TRBJ2-1	TRBV12-5	.
TGTGCCAGCAGCTGGCCTAGAAGGAACACAGATACGCAGTATTTT	CASSWPRRNTDTQYF	.	TRBJ2-3	TRBV5-6	few
TGTGCCAGCAGCTTGGGTGCAGGGAACGGCTACACCTTC	CASSLGAGNGYTF	.	TRBJ1-2	TRBV5-6	.
TGTGCCAGCAGTCCTCTAGCGGGAGGGCTCCCCGGGGAGCTGTTTTTT	CASSPLAGGLPGELFF	TRBD2	TRBJ2-2	TRBV12-3/TRBV12-4	.
TGTGCCAGCAATCCCAGCTTAGATACGCAGTATTTT	CASNPSLDTQYF	.	TRBJ2-3	TRBV2	.
TGCAGTGCCACTGAGACTAGCGTTACCTACGAGCAGTACTTC	CSATETSVTYEQYF	TRBD2	TRBJ2-7	TRBV20-1	.
TGTGCCAGCAGGACTAACGTAAGGAATCAGCCCCAGCATTTT	CASRTNVRNQPQHF	.	TRBJ1-5	TRBV6-1	few
TGTGCCAGCAGCAAAGGGGCGTGTGGGGCGAGCAATCAGCCCCAGCATTTT	CASSKGACGASNQPQHF	.	TRBJ1-5	TRBV21-1	few
TGTGCCAGCAGTCCCCGGGGCGGGTTATCGGCGACCTTT	CASSPRGGLSATF	.	TRBJ1-1	TRBV6-2/TRBV6-3	.
TGTGCCAGCAAGGCGGGGCCTATCTCCTACGAGCAGTACTTC	CASKAGPISYEQYF	.	TRBJ2-7	TRBV27	.
TGCGCCAGCAGCTTGGCCTGGGCGATTAATGAGCAGTTCTTC	CASSLAWAINEQFF	.	TRBJ2-1	TRBV5-1	many
TGCGCCACCCGAGGAGGGAGCTTGGAGACCCAGTACTTC	CATRGGSLETQYF	.	TRBJ2-5	TRBV5-1	.
TGCGCCAGCAGCCAACTCAGAGGGGTCTACGAGCAGTACTTC	CASSQLRGVYEQYF	.	TRBJ2-7	TRBV4-1	.
TGCAGTGCTACCCCCGGACGGGTGAACACTGAAGCTTTCTTT	CSATPGRVNTEAFF	.	TRBJ1-1	TRBV20-1	few
TGTGCCAGCAGCCCAACAGGGTTATCGGGTGAGGTAGAGACCCAGTACTTC	CASSPTGLSGEVETQYF	.	TRBJ2-5	TRBV5-5	.
TGCGCCAGCAGCTTCCCCGAGACTAGCGTGAGGGCCCTCAATGAGCAGTTCTTC	CASSFPETSVRALNEQFF	TRBD2	TRBJ2-1	TRBV5-1	.
TGTGCTAGTGGTTTGGGCGGAGAGGCCGAGACTGAAGCTTTCTTT	CASGLGGEAETEAFF	.	TRBJ1-1	TRBV12-5	.
TGTGCCAGCAGCTTCCGGGACGGACGGGACGAGCAGTACTTC	CASSFRDGRDEQYF	.	TRBJ2-7	TRBV14	.
TGTGCCAGCAGCTCCTCCGGGTGGGAGCAGTACTTC	CASSSSGWEQYF	.	TRBJ2-7	TRBV12-3/TRBV12-4	.
TGTGCCAGCAGGCTTTTTGGTGAGTCTGAAGCTTTCTTT	CASRLFGESEAFF	.	TRBJ1-1	TRBV13	few
TGTGCCAGCAGTTTAACGGACAGGGTAAACGAGCAGTACTTC	CASSLTDRVNEQYF	TRBD1	TRBJ2-7	TRBV12-3/TRBV12-4	few
TGCAGTGCTAGAGGAAAGGGGAAGGGTAGCGGTAGCACAGATACGCAGTATTTT	CSARGKGKGSGSTDTQYF	.	TRBJ2-3	TRBV20-1	few
TGTGCCAGCAGCTTCCTAACAGGGGCCTATGGCTACACCTTC	CASSFLTGAYGYTF	TRBD1	TRBJ1-2	TRBV13	many
TGTGCCAGCAGTCGGTTGGGAGATACGCAGTATTTT	CASSRLGDTQYF	.	TRBJ2-3	TRBV7-9	few
TGCGCCAGCAGCCTGACAGGGGGGAGCTATGGCTACACCTTC	CASSLTGGSYGYTF	TRBD1	TRBJ1-2	TRBV5-1	.
TGTGCCAGCAGCGCGGGACTGGTCTCCTACAATGAGCAGTTCTTC	CASSAGLVSYNEQFF	.	TRBJ2-1	TRBV7-3	few
TGTGCCAGCAGCTCCTATTCGTCGGGGGATACGCAGTATTTT	CASSSYSSGDTQYF	.	TRBJ2-3	TRBV7-3	few
TGTGCCAGTAGTACCGGGACTAGCGGGATTTACAATGAGCAGTTCTTC	CASSTGTSGIYNEQFF	TRBD2	TRBJ2-1	TRBV19	.
TGTGCCAGCAGCTCTTACGAGGGGGCTAGAAACATTCAGTACTTC	CASSSYEGARNIQYF	TRBD1	TRBJ2-4	TRBV13	few
TGTGCCAGCAGCGTAGATCCAGGGCTCTCCTACGAGCAGTACTTC	CASSVDPGLSYEQYF	.	TRBJ2-7	TRBV9	few
TGTGCCAGCAGCCCCTTGACAGCTGCCGGCTACACCTTC	CASSPLTAAGYTF	.	TRBJ1-2	TRBV11-2	many